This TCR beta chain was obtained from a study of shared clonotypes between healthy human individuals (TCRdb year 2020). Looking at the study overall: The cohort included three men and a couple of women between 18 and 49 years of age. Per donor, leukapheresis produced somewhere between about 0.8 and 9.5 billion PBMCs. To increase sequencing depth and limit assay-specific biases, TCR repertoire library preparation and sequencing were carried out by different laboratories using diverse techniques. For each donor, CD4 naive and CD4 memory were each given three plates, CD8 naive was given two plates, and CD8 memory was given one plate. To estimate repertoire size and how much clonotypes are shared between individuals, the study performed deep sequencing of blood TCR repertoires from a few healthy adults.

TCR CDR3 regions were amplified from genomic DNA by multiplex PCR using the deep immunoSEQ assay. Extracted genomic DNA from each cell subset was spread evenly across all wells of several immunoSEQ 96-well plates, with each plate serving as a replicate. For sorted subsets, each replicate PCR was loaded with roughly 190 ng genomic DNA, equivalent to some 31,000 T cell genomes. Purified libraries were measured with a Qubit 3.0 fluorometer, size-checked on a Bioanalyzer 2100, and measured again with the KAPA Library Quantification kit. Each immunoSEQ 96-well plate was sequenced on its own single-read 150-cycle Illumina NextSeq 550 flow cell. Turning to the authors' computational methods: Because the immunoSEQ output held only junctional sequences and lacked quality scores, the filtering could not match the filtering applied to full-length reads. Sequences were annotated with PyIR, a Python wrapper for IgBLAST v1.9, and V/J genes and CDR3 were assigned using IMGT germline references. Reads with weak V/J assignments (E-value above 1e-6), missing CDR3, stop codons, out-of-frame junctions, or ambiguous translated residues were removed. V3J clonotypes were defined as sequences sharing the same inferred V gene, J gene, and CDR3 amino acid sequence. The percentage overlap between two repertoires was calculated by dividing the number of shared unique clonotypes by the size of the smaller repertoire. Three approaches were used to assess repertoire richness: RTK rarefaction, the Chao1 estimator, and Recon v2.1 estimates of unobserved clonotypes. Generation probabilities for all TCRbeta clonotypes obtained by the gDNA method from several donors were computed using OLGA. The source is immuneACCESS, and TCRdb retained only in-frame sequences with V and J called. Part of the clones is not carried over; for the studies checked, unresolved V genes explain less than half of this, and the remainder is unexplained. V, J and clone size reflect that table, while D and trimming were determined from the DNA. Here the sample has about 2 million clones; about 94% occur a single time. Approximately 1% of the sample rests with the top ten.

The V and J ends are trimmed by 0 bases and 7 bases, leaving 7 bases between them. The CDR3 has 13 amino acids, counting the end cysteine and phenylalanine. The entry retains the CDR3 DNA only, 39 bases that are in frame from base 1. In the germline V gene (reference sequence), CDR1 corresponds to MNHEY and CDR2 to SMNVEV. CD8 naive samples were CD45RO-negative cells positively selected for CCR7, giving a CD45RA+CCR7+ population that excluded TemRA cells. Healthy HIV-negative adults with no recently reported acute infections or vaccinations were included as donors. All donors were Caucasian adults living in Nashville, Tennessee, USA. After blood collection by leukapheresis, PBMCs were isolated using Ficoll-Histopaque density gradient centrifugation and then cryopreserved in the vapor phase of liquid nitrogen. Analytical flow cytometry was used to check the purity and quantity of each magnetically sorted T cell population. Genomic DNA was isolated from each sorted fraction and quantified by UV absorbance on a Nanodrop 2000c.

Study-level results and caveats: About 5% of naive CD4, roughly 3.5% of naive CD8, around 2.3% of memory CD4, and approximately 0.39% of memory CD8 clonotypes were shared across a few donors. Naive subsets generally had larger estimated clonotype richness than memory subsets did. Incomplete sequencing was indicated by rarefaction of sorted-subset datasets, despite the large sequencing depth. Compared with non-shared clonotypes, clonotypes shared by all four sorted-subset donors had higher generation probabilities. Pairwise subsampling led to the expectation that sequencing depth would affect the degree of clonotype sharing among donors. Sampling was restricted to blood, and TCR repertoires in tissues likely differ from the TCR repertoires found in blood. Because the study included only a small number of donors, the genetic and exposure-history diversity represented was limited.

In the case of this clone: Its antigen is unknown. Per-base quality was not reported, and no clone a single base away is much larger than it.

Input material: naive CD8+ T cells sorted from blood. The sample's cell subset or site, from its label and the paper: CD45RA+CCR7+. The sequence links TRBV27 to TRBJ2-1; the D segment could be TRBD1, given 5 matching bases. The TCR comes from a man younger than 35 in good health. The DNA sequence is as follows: TGTGCCAGCAGTTTATCCCGACAGAATGAGCAGTTCTTC. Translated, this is CASSLSRQNEQFF.